One and the same sample provided the 19 T cell receptor beta chains below, sequenced in a study of Graves' ophthalmopathy and Graves' hyperthyroidism. Amplified material comprised TCR beta CDR3 regions derived from RNA transcripts. After a first-round RT-PCR with HTBI primers, a second-round multiplex PCR was run. TCRdb re-analysed the multiplex PCR reads in MiXCR, keeping a single row per CDR3 protein. The data contain about 740,000 distinct CDR3 sequences, roughly 40% of them singletons. The source material was peripheral blood. These TCRs come from an adult man with Graves' ophthalmopathy.

This chain connects TRBV29-1 to TRBJ2-7, with 9 bases identical to TRBD1. V was pared by 4 bases and J by 2 bases, with 9 bases of the junction left unmatched. The CDR3 loop spans 15 amino acids. Germline values: CDR1 SQVTM, CDR2 ANQGSEA. The CDR3, as DNA: TGCAGCGTTGGGGGGGGGACAGGGCCTACCTACGAGCAGTACTTC. Translating it yields CSVGGGTGPTYEQYF.

About this clonotype itself: Without the conserved terminal phenylalanine or tryptophan, this CDR3 likely stems from a read error. The chain couples TRBV2 to TRBJ1-5; D may be TRBD1 (5 bases). The germline gives CDR1 SNHLY, CDR2 FYNNEI. This CDR3 is 11 amino acids long. Trimming took off 5 bases at V and 9 bases at J, with 8 bases between the two ends. CDR3 nucleotide sequence: TGTGCCAGCAGTCCCGGGGGGCCCCAGCATCTT. It encodes CASSPGGPQHL.

This clonotype was found many times. The chain uses TRBV24-1 and TRBJ1-5; D gene uncertain. This CDR3 comprises 16 residues. V shed 4 bases and J shed 0 bases, with 12 bases lying between them. The germline V gene encodes CDR1 KGHDR and CDR2 SFDVKD. The CDR3 here is CATSDPGADSNQPQHF. DNA of the CDR3: TGTGCCACCAGTGACCCGGGCGCGGATAGCAATCAGCCCCAGCATTTT.

The rearrangement links TRBV29-1 to TRBJ1-4, with 11 bases fitting TRBD1. Germline-derived CDR1 and CDR2 are SQVTM and ANQGSEA. This CDR3 spans 15 amino acids. V shed 3 bases, J shed 4 bases, and the junction held 4 bases outside the gene matches. CDR3 bases: TGCAGCGTTGACGGGACAGGGGGTGATAATGAAAAACTGTTTTTT. Amino acid sequence: CSVDGTGGDNEKLFF.

This clonotype appeared many times. This chain connects TRBV2 to TRBJ1-1; D might be TRBD1 (6 bases). CDR1 and CDR2 from the germline V gene are SNHLY and FYNNEI. CDR3 length equals 13 residues. V lost 4 bases and J 1 base, leaving 7 bases between the germline ends. The CDR3 sequence: CASSGDKNTEAFF. The CDR3 bases are TGTGCCAGCAGTGGGGACAAGAACACTGAAGCTTTCTTT.

The V gene is TRBV25-1, the J gene TRBJ1-5, with 7 bases aligning to TRBD1. The V gene's germline CDR1 is MGHDK and CDR2 SYGVNS. This CDR3 contains 13 residues. Germline trimming cut 7 bases from V and 9 bases from J; bases unmatched to any gene: 9. CDR3 in DNA: TGTGCCAGCAACCGGGACAGCCGTCGGCCCCAGCATTTT. Amino acid sequence: CASNRDSRRPQHF.

Worth noting for this clonotype: Possible read error: a much larger clone is one base away. The chain employs TRBV29-1 and TRBJ2-6, with D uncertain. V lost 4 bases and J 2 bases, leaving 6 bases between the germline ends. The CDR3 is made up of 13 amino acids. Per germline, CDR1 SQVTM and CDR2 ANQGSEA. CDR3 region: CSVGYPGANVLTF. CDR3 sequence (DNA): TGCAGCGTTGGTTACCCTGGGGCCAACGTCCTGACTTTC.

This clonotype came up a few times. This chain links TRBV25-1 with TRBJ1-6; TRBD1 agrees at 10 bases. Unmatched junction bases numbered 6, after V lost 5 bases and J lost 11 bases. The CDR3 runs to 14 residues. Germline V gene lookup returns CDR1 MGHDK and CDR2 SYGVNS. The CDR3 region has the DNA TGTGCCAGCAGTCCGGGACAGGGGCAGACACCCCTCCACTTT. This gives the protein CASSPGQGQTPLHF.

This clonotype was counted only a few times. This rearrangement joins TRBV19 to TRBJ2-7; D may be TRBD2 (6 bases). The V end was cut by 3 bases, the J end by 2 bases, with 11 bases between. CDR1 and CDR2 from the germline V gene are LNHDA and SQIVND (reference sequence). The CDR3 length is 14 residues. This CDR3 reads CASSMRGIPYEQYF. The DNA of the CDR3 is TGTGCCAGTAGTATGCGGGGAATACCCTACGAGCAGTACTTC. Variable domain in full (rest from reference TRBV19 and TRBJ2-7): DGGITQSPKYLFRKEGQNVTLSCEQNLNHDAMYWYRQDPGQGLRLIYYSQIVNDFQKGDIAEGYSVSREKKESFPLTVTSAQKNPTAFYLCASSMRGIPYEQYFGPGTRLTVT.

The chain couples TRBV10-3 to TRBJ2-3; 7 nucleotides line up with TRBD2. V shed 7 bases and J 9 bases; nucleotides not matched to a gene: 16. The CDR3 spans 15 residues. Per germline, CDR1 ENHRY and CDR2 SYGVKD. The CDR3 nucleotides are TGTGCCATCATGACGCGAGCTAGCGGCAGGGTGACGCAGTATTTT. It yields the protein CAIMTRASGRVTQYF.

This clonotype has a handful of counts. A read error may produce the germline difference seen at one junction end. The chain links TRBV9 to TRBJ2-7, with TRBD2 matching over 15 bases. Germline CDR1 reads SGDLS; CDR2 reads YYNGEE. The CDR3 runs to 18 residues. The CDR3 sequence: CASSPSGTSGRSSYEQYF. CDR3 nucleotides: TGCGCCAGCAGCCCATCCGGGACTAGCGGGAGGAGCTCCTACGAGCAGTACTTC.

The DNA of the CDR3 is TGCAGCGTTGGCGGACAGGGTCCAGGCAGCACTGAAGCTTTCTTT. Its protein is CSVGGQGPGSTEAFF. The V call is TRBV29-1, the J call TRBJ1-1, with TRBD1 matching 8 bases. The CDR3 has 15 amino acids. The germline V gene encodes CDR1 SQVTM and CDR2 ANQGSEA. V lost 4 bases to trimming and J lost 4 bases; unmatched junction nucleotides: 11.

This clonotype was seen a few times. The chain joins TRBV7-2 to TRBJ2-6; TRBD2 matches at 10 bases. CDR3 length equals 18 residues. Germline CDR1 is SGHTA and CDR2 is FQGNSA. J was trimmed by 0 bases and V by 2 bases; bases with no gene match: 4. The CDR3 sequence is CASSLLAGARSGANVLTF. The CDR3, as DNA: TGTGCCAGCAGCTTACTAGCGGGGGCGCGCTCTGGGGCCAACGTCCTGACTTTC. The full variable domain, in which reference TRBV7-2 and TRBJ2-6 provide the parts outside the CDR3, is GAGVSQSPSNKVTEKGKDVELRCDPISGHTALYWYRQSLGQGLEFLIYFQGNSAPDKSGLPSDRFSAERTGGSVSTLTIQRTQQEDSAVYLCASSLLAGARSGANVLTFGAGSRLTVL.

There are a few counts of this clonotype. The CDR3 loop reads CASSEVSRFYEQYF. DNA of the CDR3: TGTGCCAGCAGTGAAGTTTCTCGCTTCTACGAGCAGTACTTC. The chain joins TRBV2 to TRBJ2-7; D is unclear. Trimming shortened V by 1 base and J by 3 bases, and 10 bases separated the two germline ends. Looked up from germline, CDR1 is SNHLY and CDR2 is FYNNEI. The CDR3 is made up of 14 amino acids.

The chain employs TRBV7-8 and TRBJ2-7; 11 bases match TRBD1. From germline, CDR1 is SGHVS and CDR2 FQNEAQ. This CDR3 has 16 amino acids. V was pared by 0 bases and J by 3 bases, with 4 bases of the junction left unmatched. The chain's CDR3 is CASSLARGTGGYEQYF. The CDR3 DNA reads TGTGCCAGCAGCTTAGCGCGTGGGACAGGGGGCTACGAGCAGTACTTC.

This clonotype was counted only a few times. The chain couples TRBV5-1 to TRBJ1-3, with D uncertain. This CDR3 is built from 16 residues. V was trimmed by 4 bases and J by 0 bases, leaving 14 bases between them. Germline V lookup: CDR1 SGHRS, CDR2 YFSETQ. In DNA, the CDR3 is TGCGCCAGCAGCCGAGGGTTAGAGAGCTCTGGAAACACCATATATTTT. Its protein is CASSRGLESSGNTIYF.

V usage is TRBV6-5 and J usage is TRBJ1-6; 7 nucleotides align to TRBD1. Germline CDR1 MNHEY, CDR2 SVGAGI. This CDR3 has 15 residues. Losses at the gene ends were 0 bases for V and 6 bases for J; bases not matched to a gene: 2. CDR3 protein: CASSYSRGRNSPLHF. The CDR3, as DNA: TGTGCCAGCAGTTACTCGAGGGGGCGTAATTCACCCCTCCACTTT.

This clonotype has only a few counts. This chain uses TRBV7-2 with TRBJ2-7; 7 nucleotides match TRBD1. Germline CDR1 reads SGHTA; CDR2 reads FQGNSA. The CDR3 is 16 amino acids. V lost 2 bases and J lost 0; bases outside the gene matches: 7. The CDR3 coding sequence is TGTGCCAGCAGCTTACGGCCCGGGACAGCCTCCTACGAGCAGTACTTC. This translates into CASSLRPGTASYEQYF.

The CDR3 sequence: CASSSPRIPGELFF. The DNA of the CDR3 is TGTGCCAGCAGTTCTCCAAGAATTCCCGGGGAGCTGTTTTTT. V is TRBV6-5 and J is TRBJ2-2; D not certain. CDR3 size: 14 residues. Trimming took 4 bases from V and 6 from J, leaving 12 bases between them. CDR1 is MNHEY, CDR2 SVGAGI, per germline.